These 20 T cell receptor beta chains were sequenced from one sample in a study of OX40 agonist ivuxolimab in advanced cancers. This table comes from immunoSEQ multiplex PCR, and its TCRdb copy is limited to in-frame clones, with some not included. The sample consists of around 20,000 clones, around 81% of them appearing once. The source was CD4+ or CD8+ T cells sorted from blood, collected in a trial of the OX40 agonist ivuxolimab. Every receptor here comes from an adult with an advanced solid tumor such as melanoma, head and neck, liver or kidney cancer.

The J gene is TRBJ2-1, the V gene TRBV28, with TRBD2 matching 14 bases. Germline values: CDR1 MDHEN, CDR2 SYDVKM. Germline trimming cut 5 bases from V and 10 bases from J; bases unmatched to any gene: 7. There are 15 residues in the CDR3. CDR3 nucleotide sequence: TGTGCCAGCAGTCCGACTAGCGGGGGGGCCTTGGAGCAGTTCTTC. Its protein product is CASSPTSGGALEQFF.

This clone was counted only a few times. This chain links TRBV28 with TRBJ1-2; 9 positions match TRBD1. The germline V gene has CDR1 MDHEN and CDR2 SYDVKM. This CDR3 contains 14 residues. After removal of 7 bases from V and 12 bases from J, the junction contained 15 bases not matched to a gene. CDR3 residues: CASNDQGQGEDNTF. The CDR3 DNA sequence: TGTGCCAGCAATGACCAGGGACAGGGTGAGGACAACACCTTC.

The CDR3 region has the DNA TGTGCCAGCAGTTACTCGCAAGCAGGGACTGAAGCTTTCTTT. Protein product: CASSYSQAGTEAFF. The chain has TRBV6-6 and TRBJ1-1; D might be TRBD1 (5 bases). Germline V lookup: CDR1 MNHNY, CDR2 SVGAGI (reference sequence). Trimming cost V 0 bases and J 5 bases, with 10 bases left between them. This CDR3 is built from 14 residues.

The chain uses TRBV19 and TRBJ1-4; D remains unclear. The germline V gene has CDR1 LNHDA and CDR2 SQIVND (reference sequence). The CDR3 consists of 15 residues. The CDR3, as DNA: TGTGCTACGAAATCGGGAAGAGATCAAGGAGAAAAACTGTTTTTT. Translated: CATKSGRDQGEKLFF.

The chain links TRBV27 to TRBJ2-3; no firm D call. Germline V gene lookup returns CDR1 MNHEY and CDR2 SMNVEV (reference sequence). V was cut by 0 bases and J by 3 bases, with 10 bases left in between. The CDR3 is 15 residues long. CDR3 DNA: TGTGCCAGCAGTTTATCCGTAAAAGGAACAGATACGCAGTATTTT. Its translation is CASSLSVKGTDTQYF.

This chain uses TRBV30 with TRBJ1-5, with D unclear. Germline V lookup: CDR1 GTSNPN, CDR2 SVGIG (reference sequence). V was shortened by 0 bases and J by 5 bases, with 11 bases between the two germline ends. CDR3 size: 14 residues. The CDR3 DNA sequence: TGTGCCTGGAGTGTCGTAGACTTTGATCAGCCCCAGCATTTT. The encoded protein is CAWSVVDFDQPQHF.

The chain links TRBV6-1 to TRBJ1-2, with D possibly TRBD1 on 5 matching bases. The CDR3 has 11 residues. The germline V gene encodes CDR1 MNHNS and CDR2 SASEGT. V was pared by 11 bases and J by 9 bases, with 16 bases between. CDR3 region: CAVKEGESYTF. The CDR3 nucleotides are TGTGCCGTCAAGGAAGGGGAGAGCTACACCTTC.

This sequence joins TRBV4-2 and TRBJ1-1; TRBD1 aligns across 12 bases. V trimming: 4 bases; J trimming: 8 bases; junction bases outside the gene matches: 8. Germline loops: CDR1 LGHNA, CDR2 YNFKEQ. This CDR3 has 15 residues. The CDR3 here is CASSPGGQGASEAFF. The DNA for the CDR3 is TGTGCCAGCAGCCCTGGGGGACAGGGGGCTTCGGAAGCTTTCTTT.

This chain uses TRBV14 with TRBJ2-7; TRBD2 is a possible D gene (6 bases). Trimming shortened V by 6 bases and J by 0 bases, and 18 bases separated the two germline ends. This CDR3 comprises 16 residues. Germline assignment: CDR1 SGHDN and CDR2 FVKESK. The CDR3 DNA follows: TGTGCCAGCAGTTACGGGAGAAGTGGGAGCTCCTACGAGCAGTACTTC. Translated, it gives CASSYGRSGSSYEQYF. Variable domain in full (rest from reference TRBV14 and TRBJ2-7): EAGVTQFPSHSVIEKGQTVTLRCDPISGHDNLYWYRRVMGKEIKFLLHFVKESKQDESGMPNNRFLAERTGGTYSTLKVQPAELEDSGVYFCASSYGRSGSSYEQYFGPGTRLTVT.

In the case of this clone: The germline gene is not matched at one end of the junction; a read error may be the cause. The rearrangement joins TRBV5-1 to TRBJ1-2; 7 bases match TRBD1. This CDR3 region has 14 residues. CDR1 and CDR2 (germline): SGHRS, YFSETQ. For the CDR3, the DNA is TGTGCCAGCAGCTTAGGGGGCAGGAGAGATGGCTACACCTTC. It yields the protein CASSLGGRRDGYTF.

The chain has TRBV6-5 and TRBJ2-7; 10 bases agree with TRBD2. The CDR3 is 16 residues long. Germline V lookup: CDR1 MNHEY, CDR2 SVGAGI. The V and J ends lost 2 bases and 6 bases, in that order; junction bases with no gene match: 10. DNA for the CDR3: TGTGCCAGCAGTTACAGGCTAGCGGGGGACAAGGGCGAGCAGTACTTC. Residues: CASSYRLAGDKGEQYF.

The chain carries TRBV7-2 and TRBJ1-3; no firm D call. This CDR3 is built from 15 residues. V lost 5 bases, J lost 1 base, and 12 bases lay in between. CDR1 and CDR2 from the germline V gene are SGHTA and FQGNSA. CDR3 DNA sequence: TGTGCCAGCAGCCCCGATGGGAGTTCTGGAAACACCATATATTTT. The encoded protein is CASSPDGSSGNTIYF. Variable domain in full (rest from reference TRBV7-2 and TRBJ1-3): GAGVSQSPSNKVTEKGKDVELRCDPISGHTALYWYRQSLGQGLEFLIYFQGNSAPDKSGLPSDRFSAERTGGSVSTLTIQRTQQEDSAVYLCASSPDGSSGNTIYFGEGSWLTVV.

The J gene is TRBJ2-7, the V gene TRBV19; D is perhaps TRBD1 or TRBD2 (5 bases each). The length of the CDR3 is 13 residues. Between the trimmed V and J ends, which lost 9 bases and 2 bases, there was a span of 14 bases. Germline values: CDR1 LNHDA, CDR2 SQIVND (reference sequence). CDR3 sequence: CASSGTATYEQYF. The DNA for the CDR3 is TGTGCCAGCTCCGGGACGGCCACCTACGAGCAGTACTTC.

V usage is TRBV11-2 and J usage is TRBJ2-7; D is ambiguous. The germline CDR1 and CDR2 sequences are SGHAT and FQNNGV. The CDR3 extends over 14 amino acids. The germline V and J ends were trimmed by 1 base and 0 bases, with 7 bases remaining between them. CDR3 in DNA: TGTGCCAGCAGCTTAGTGGTCTTCTCCTACGAGCAGTACTTC. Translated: CASSLVVFSYEQYF.

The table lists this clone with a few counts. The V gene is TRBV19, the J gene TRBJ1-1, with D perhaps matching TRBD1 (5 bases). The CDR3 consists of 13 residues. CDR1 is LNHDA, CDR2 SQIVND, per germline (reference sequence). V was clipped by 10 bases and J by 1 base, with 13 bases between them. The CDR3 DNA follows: TGTGCCACCTTGACAGCCGGGAACACTGAAGCTTTCTTT. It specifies CATLTAGNTEAFF.

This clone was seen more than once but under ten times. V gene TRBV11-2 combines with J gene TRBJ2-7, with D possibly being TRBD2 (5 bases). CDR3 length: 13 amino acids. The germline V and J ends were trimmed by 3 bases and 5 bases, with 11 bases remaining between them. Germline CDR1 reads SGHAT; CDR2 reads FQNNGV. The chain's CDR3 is CASSLVRGNEQYF. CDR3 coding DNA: TGTGCCAGCAGCTTGGTCAGAGGGAACGAGCAGTACTTC.

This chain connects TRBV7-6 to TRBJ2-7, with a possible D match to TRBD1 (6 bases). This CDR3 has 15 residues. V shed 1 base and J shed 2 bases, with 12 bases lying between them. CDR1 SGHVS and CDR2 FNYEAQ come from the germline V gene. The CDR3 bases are TGTGCCAGCAGCTTAGGGCAGGGGCGAACCTACGAGCAGTACTTC. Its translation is CASSLGQGRTYEQYF.

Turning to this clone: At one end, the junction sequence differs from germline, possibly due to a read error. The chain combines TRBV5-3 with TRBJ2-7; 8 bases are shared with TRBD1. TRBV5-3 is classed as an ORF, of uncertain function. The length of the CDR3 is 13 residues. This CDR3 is CASSWTGTYEQYF. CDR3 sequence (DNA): TGTGCCAGCAGCTGGACAGGGACCTACGAGCAGTACTTC.

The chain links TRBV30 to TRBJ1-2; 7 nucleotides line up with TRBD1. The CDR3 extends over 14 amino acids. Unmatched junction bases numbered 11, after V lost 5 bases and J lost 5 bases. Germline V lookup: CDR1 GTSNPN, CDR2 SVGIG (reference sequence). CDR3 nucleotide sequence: TGTGCCTGGGTGGGGTTGGGACAGCTTTATGGCTACACCTTC. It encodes CAWVGLGQLYGYTF.

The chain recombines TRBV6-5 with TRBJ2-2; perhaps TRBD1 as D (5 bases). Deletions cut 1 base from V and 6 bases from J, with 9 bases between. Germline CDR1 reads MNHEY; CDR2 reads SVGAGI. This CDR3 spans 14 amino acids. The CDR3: CASSYFQGAGELFF. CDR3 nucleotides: TGTGCCAGCAGTTACTTCCAGGGCGCCGGGGAGCTGTTTTTT.